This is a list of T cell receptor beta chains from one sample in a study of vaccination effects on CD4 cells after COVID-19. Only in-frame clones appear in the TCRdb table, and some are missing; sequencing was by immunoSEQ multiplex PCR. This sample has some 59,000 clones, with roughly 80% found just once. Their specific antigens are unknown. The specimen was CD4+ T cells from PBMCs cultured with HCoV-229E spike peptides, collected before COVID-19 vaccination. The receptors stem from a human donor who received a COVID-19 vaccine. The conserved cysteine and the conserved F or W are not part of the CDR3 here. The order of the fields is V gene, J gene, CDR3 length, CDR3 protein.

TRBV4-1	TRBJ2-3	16	ASSQRPGQGSSTDTQY
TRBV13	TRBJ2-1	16	ASSLGPLTSGVGNEQF
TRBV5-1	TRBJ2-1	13	ASSQTGFSYNEQF
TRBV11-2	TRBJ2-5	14	ASSLGQPNSPETQY
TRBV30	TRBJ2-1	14	AWSVPGLRYYNEQF
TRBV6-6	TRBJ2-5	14	ASSYSPAANQETQY
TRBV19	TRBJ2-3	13	ASSIIQGTTDTQY
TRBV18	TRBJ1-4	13	ASSPGPGPNEKLF
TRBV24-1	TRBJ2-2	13	ATSDYIRGTGELF
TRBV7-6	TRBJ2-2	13	ASSLAGMNTGELF
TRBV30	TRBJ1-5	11	AWSVKGDQPQH
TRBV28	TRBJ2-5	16	ASSLINYRGWGQETQY
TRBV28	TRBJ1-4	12	ASSPGQGNEKLF
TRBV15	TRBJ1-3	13	ATTLGGSSGNTIY
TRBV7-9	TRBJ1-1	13	ASSRDSGVRTEAF
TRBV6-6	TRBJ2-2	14	ASSPRGTGATGELF
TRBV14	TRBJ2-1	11	ASSPGLNNEQF
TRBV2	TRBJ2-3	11	ASSLGRTDTQY